This entry concerns a single TCR beta chain. Clones were sequenced by immunoSEQ multiplex PCR, and TCRdb holds only the in-frame ones, with some missing. The sample holds hundreds of thousands of clones, approximately 96% seen once. CD45RO negativity and positive selection for CCR7 defined naive CD8 cells, a population that excluded terminally differentiated effector memory CD45RA+ cells. These data are taken from a study of shared clonotypes between healthy human individuals. Study overall: Three CD4 naive, three CD4 memory, two CD8 naive and one CD8 memory plate were used per donor.

V gave up 5 bases and J gave up 5 bases, with 12 bases separating them. Germline V gene sequence: CDR1 LNHNV, CDR2 YYDKDF (reference sequence). CDR3 length: 13 residues. The origin of this receptor is a woman aged 25 to 39 in good health. The chain uses TRBV15 and TRBJ1-1; no reliable D call. Sequencing input: naive CD8+ T cells sorted from blood. The chain's CDR3 is CATSLSHGTEAFF. The DNA of the CDR3 is TGTGCCACCAGCCTTTCACATGGGACTGAAGCTTTCTTT.